The sample holds many counts of the clone carrying this TCR beta chain. Its antigen remains unidentified. Amplified TCR beta CDR3 regions came from RNA transcripts. The HTBI primer set served for first-round RT-PCR of the TCR CDR3. TCRdb analysed the multiplex PCR reads with MiXCR anew, one entry per CDR3 protein. The sample holds about 720,000 distinct CDR3 sequences, 16% seen once. Stable disease denoted Graves' hyperthyroidism without ophthalmopathy progression within 18 months. Investigators excluded patients with uncontrolled infection, other autoimmune disease, pregnancy or lactation. Diagnosing involved the use of clinical symptoms, serum thyroxine and TRAb, thyroid ultrasound and orbital computed tomography. Germline values: CDR1 SGDLS, CDR2 YYNGEE. The J segment lost 5 bases and the V segment lost 7 bases, leaving 1 base of the junction unmatched. The length of the CDR3 is 11 residues. The entry originates in a study of T cells in Graves' hyperthyroidism and ophthalmopathy.

Study-level points and caveats: Blood also showed most of the thyroid clonotypes that were expanded above 0.001.

The source is a man younger than 30 with Graves' hyperthyroidism. The sample consisted of blood. This chain links TRBV9 with TRBJ1-2, with TRBD1 matching over 8 bases. Here the CDR3 reads CASGQGYGYTF. The CDR3 nucleotides read TGTGCCAGCGGACAGGGATATGGCTACACCTTC.